This TCR beta chain is from a study of T-cell memory formation after mild COVID-19 (dated by TCRdb to the early 2020s). Broadly, across the study: Most TCR sequence clusters were specific to one of the two donors. In a couple of donors, T-cell clones that expanded and contracted after mild COVID-19 were tracked by sequencing TCRalpha and TCRbeta repertoires over time. Two young, previously healthy adult volunteers, one female and one male, were included in the cohort.

Results the study describes overall, beyond this receptor: Only a couple of mild cases were covered by the study, and larger cohorts that include severe cases with pre-infection samples were considered necessary. Some responding clones were detected in pre-infection memory, which suggested that pre-existing cross-reactive memory T cells had joined the SARS-CoV-2 response. Contracting CD4+ clones were located mainly in the CM and EM memory subsets, whereas CD8+ clones were found to be enriched in EMRA. The second-wave clones that peaked on day 37 were not confirmed to be SARS-CoV-2 specific. Balanced CD4/CD8 phenotypes were observed for clones contracting from day 15 to 85, whereas a bias towards CD4+ was observed for a second wave of clones expanding from day 15 to 37.

Notes on this clonotype: Its antigen is still unknown. No base quality information exists; no much larger clone differs at one position.

Ficoll-Paque density gradient centrifugation was the method used to isolate PBMCs. The sequencer listed for this sample is Illumina NovaSeq 6000. Using 5'RACE with constant-segment primers, TCRalpha and TCRbeta cDNA libraries were constructed, with sample barcodes and unique molecular identifiers added in the process. RNA was extracted from every sample with Trizol reagent. Library amplification was performed in two PCR steps, and a second sample barcode and Illumina TruSeq adapters were introduced in the second step. Libraries were sequenced on an Illumina NovaSeq with 2 x 150 bp paired-end reads. Per the authors' processing: With migec v1.2.7, reads were demultiplexed and then collapsed into UMI-guided consensus sequences. Using mixcr v2.1.11, the UMI consensuses were aligned to TRA and TRB V and J templates and assembled into clonotypes. A clonotype was counted as expanded or contracted only if both edgeR and NoisET called the change significant, with noise models trained on biological replicates. For edgeR calls, the cutoffs were a false discovery rate-adjusted p below 0.01 and a log2 fold-change threshold of 1. As an exploratory analysis of dynamics, max-normalized trajectories of the 1000 most abundant clonotypes were examined by PCA with hierarchical clustering. Separately sequenced CD4+ and CD8+ repertoires were used to assign the CD4 or CD8 phenotype of responding clones. In-frame beta chains were kept once TCRdb had trimmed the public reads at Q25 with fastp and called clones with MiXCR. Rows are combined by CDR3 protein, so each entry shows the most common genes and DNA. These V and J calls originate from TCRdb's pipeline instead of the authors' own analysis. Within this sample are fewer than 250,000 distinct CDR3 sequences, with around 30% of them counted one time only. The leading ten clones occupy 10% to 12% of the sample.

The source material was PBMCs or a T cell subset sorted from them (not recorded which). The clonotype was recovered from an adult woman who had mild COVID-19 (a few samples of this study predate the infection). The sample titles of this study are shuffled in the database, so cell type and time point are left out; the donor was told from shared clones.

The DNA is as follows: TGCGCCAGCAGCTTCGTGGATACGCAGTATTTT. Translated, this gives CASSFVDTQYF. The chain uses TRBV5-1 and TRBJ2-3; the D gene cannot be resolved reliably. In the germline V gene, CDR1 corresponds to SGHRS and CDR2 to YFSETQ. The CDR3 covers 11 residues, taking in both the cysteine and the phenylalanine. The entry retains the CDR3 DNA only, 33 bases that are in frame from base 1. Cut back by 2 bases and 6 bases, the V and J ends lie 4 bases apart.